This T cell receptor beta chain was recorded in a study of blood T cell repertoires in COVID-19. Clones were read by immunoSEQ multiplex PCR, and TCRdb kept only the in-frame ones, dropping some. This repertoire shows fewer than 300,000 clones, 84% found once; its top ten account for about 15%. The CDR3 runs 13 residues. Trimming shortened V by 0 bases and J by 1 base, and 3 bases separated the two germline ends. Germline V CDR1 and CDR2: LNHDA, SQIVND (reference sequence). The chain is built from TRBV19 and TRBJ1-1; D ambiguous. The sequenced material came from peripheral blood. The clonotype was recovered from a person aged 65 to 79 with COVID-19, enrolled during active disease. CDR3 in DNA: TGTGCCAGTAGTATAGACAAGAACACTGAAGCTTTCTTT. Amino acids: CASSIDKNTEAFF.